The 18 T cell receptor beta chains below all came from one sample that was sequenced in a study of regulatory T cells in long-lasting Graves disease (dated by TCRdb to the early 2020s). The sample's time point label is to be understood as: newly diagnosed GD, antithyroid drugs for less than 3 months. For both TCR sequencing and RNA sequencing, RNA was extracted from PBMCs using TRIzol. The library was produced with multiplex PCR. Instrument used: Illumina HiSeq 4000. TCR beta libraries were built with iRepertoire HTBI primers and Arm-PCR amplification of CDR3 regions. Using fastp trimming at Q25 and MiXCR clonotype assembly, TCRdb reanalyzed the public sequencing data and kept in-frame beta chains. One record per CDR3 amino acid sequence lists the most common genes and DNA. Recorded for this sample are around 230,000 distinct CDR3 sequences; 15% to 20% of them occurred a single time. More than 20% of the sample lies in the top ten.

Sequences were derived from peripheral blood mononuclear cells (PBMCs), sampled at new diagnosis, from a patient treated with antithyroid drugs. These TCRs come from a female donor with Graves disease.

There are many counts of this clonotype. V gene TRBV7-3 combines with J gene TRBJ2-3; 7 bases agree with TRBD1. The V gene's germline CDR1 is SGHTA and CDR2 FQGTGA. There are 15 residues in the CDR3. With 5 bases clipped from V and 5 bases from J, the junction kept 10 bases outside the gene matches. CDR3 DNA sequence: TGTGCCAGCAGCCCCACAGGGGATAGGGGAGATACGCAGTATTTT. It encodes CASSPTGDRGDTQYF.

This clonotype appeared many times. The chain combines TRBV7-8 with TRBJ1-2; 9 nucleotides agree with TRBD1. CDR3 size: 14 residues. CDR1 is SGHVS, CDR2 FQNEAQ, per germline. V was pared by 4 bases and J by 8 bases, with 8 bases of the junction left unmatched. The CDR3 DNA reads TGTGCCAGCAGCTCCCAGACAGGGGGAAGCGGCTACACCTTC. Translating it yields CASSSQTGGSGYTF.

This clonotype was detected ten times or more. The chain couples TRBV5-1 to TRBJ2-1; weak D call: TRBD1 (6 bases). The CDR3 runs 12 residues. Trimming stripped 4 bases from V and 14 bases from J, with 16 bases between. Per the germline V gene, CDR1 is SGHRS and CDR2 is YFSETQ. The CDR3 loop reads CASSPIQGWEFF. DNA of the CDR3: TGCGCCAGCAGCCCAATACAGGGTTGGGAGTTCTTC.

This clonotype was seen many times. The J gene is TRBJ2-1, the V gene TRBV24-1; no definite D call. CDR1 is KGHDR and CDR2 is SFDVKD in the germline V gene. The ends were cut back, 4 bases at V and 4 bases at J, with 7 bases in the middle. CDR3 size: 13 residues. CDR3 amino acids: CATSDLGYNEQFF. For the CDR3, the DNA is TGTGCCACCAGTGACCTCGGATACAATGAGCAGTTCTTC.

This clonotype was picked up many times. The rearrangement uses TRBV7-2 and TRBJ2-5; D gene uncertain. Trimming took 6 bases from V and 2 from J, leaving 7 bases between them. This CDR3 is built from 12 residues. The germline gives CDR1 SGHTA, CDR2 FQGNSA. The CDR3 is CASSWTQETQYF. The CDR3 bases are TGTGCCAGCAGTTGGACGCAAGAGACCCAGTACTTC.

The chain couples TRBV7-2 to TRBJ2-3, with 12 bases that match TRBD2. Per germline, CDR1 SGHTA and CDR2 FQGNSA. This CDR3 comprises 14 residues. Trimming took 5 bases from V and 6 from J; bases not matched to a gene: 3. The CDR3 is CASSATSGRDTQYF. CDR3 DNA: TGTGCCAGCAGCGCTACTAGCGGGAGGGATACGCAGTATTTT.

About this clonotype itself: This probably arose from a read error, given a far larger clone one base away. This rearrangement joins TRBV18 to TRBJ2-5, with a possible D match to TRBD2 (6 bases). The J call is in doubt because the DNA end fits TRBJ2-1 better. This CDR3 comprises 17 residues. Per germline, CDR1 KGHSH and CDR2 LQKENI. This CDR3 reads CASSPPGGQRKCNEQFF. In DNA form, the CDR3 reads TGTGCCAGCTCACCACCGGGGGGTCAGCGGAAATGCAATGAGCAGTTCTTC.

About this clonotype: One base separates it from a far larger clone, so it is likely a read error. The rearrangement links TRBV29-1 to TRBJ2-7, with no clear D. The V end lost 6 bases, the J end lost 7 bases, and 19 bases lay between the germline ends. The CDR3 runs to 13 residues. Germline loops: CDR1 SQVTM, CDR2 ANQGSEA. CDR3 amino acids: CSVSVSLAEEQYF. The CDR3 bases are TGCAGCGTCAGCGTAAGTTTAGCCGAGGAGCAGTACTTC.

This clonotype appeared a single time. The chain employs TRBV11-2 and TRBJ2-7; 12 bases are shared with TRBD2. J lost 6 bases, V lost 5 bases, and 11 bases had no gene match. The CDR3 contains 16 residues. Germline values: CDR1 SGHAT, CDR2 FQNNGV. CDR3 DNA sequence: TGTGCCAGCAGCCACCTAGCGGGAGGGCCCTGGGGCGAGCAGTACTTC. It codes for CASSHLAGGPWGEQYF.

Many counts were recorded for this clonotype. The chain joins TRBV29-1 to TRBJ2-1; 10 bases are a match to TRBD2. V shed 6 bases, J shed 7 bases, and the junction held 12 bases outside the gene matches. This CDR3 has 15 residues. Germline-derived CDR1 and CDR2 are SQVTM and ANQGSEA. The CDR3 here is CSVGGVPSGRNEQFF. CDR3 coding DNA: TGCAGCGTCGGGGGGGTTCCTAGCGGGAGAAATGAGCAGTTCTTC.

This clonotype showed up just a few times. The rearrangement uses TRBV7-8 and TRBJ1-3; the D is unclear. CDR3 size: 12 residues. Per the germline V gene, CDR1 is SGHVS and CDR2 is FQNEAQ. V dropped 6 bases and J dropped 5 bases, with 8 bases sitting between them. DNA for the CDR3: TGTGCCAGCAGTGACGGCCGAAACACCATATATTTT. Translated, it gives CASSDGRNTIYF. Full variable domain (outside the CDR3, taken from reference TRBV7-8 and TRBJ1-3): GAGVSQSPRYKVAKRGQDVALRCDPISGHVSLFWYQQALGQGPEFLTYFQNEAQLDKSGLPSDRFFAERPEGSVSTLKIQRTQQEDSAVYLCASSDGRNTIYFGEGSWLTVV.

This clonotype occurred a few times. The chain uses TRBV4-2 and TRBJ2-3; D is unresolved. Trimming stripped 4 bases from V and 0 bases from J, with 5 bases between. The CDR3 is made up of 13 amino acids. The V gene's germline CDR1 is LGHNA and CDR2 YNFKEQ. CDR3 DNA: TGTGCCAGCAGCCCGGTAAGCACAGATACGCAGTATTTT. Protein: CASSPVSTDTQYF.

This rearrangement joins TRBV10-1 to TRBJ2-1; unclear D gene. This CDR3 has 12 amino acids. Germline values: CDR1 WNHNN, CDR2 SYGVQD (reference sequence). V gave up 2 bases and J gave up 6 bases, with 5 bases separating them. The CDR3: CASSEGLNEQFF. The CDR3 nucleotides read TGCGCCAGCAGTGAGGGTCTCAATGAGCAGTTCTTC.

This clonotype has only a few counts. A much more abundant neighbour one base away suggests this may be a read error. The rearrangement links TRBV19 to TRBJ1-2, with a tentative D call TRBD1 (5 bases). Germline CDR1 and CDR2: LNHDA and SQIVND (reference sequence). The CDR3 has 13 residues. The CDR3 DNA reads TGTACCAGTAACCCGGACATTCCCCATGGCTACACCTTC. Protein product: CTSNPDIPHGYTF.

The J gene is TRBJ2-7, the V gene TRBV7-8; 10 bases match TRBD1. V lost 5 bases to trimming and J lost 3 bases; unmatched junction nucleotides: 19. The germline V gene encodes CDR1 SGHVS and CDR2 FQNEAQ. This CDR3 has 19 amino acids. CDR3 sequence reads: CASSPGGATGGGLVYEQYF. The CDR3 DNA reads TGTGCCAGCAGCCCCGGGGGGGCGACAGGGGGCGGGTTGGTCTACGAGCAGTACTTC.

Remarks on this clonotype: This may come from a read error, since a much larger clone is one base off. Because it lacks the conserved phenylalanine or tryptophan at the end, this CDR3 is likely a read error. The rearrangement uses TRBV24-1 and TRBJ1-2; no firm D call. The CDR3 consists of 12 residues. Trimming took 3 bases from V and 4 from J, leaving 5 bases between them. Germline values: CDR1 KGHDR, CDR2 SFDVKD. The CDR3: CATSDDLYGYTI. CDR3 DNA: TGTGCCACCAGTGATGACCTCTATGGCTACACCATC.

V and J are TRBV5-4 and TRBJ2-5; TRBD1 aligns across 8 bases. Germline-derived CDR1 and CDR2 are SGHNT and YYREEE (reference sequence). The CDR3 runs 14 residues. Trimming removed 2 bases from V and 4 bases from J; junction bases left unmatched: 4. In DNA form, the CDR3 reads TGTGCCAGCAGCTTTGTTGACAGGGGAGAGACCCAGTACTTC. This sequence encodes CASSFVDRGETQYF.

This clonotype was seen repeatedly, ten times or more. This sequence joins TRBV27 and TRBJ1-2; D gene unclear. V lost 3 bases and J lost 4, with 9 bases in between. Germline loops: CDR1 MNHEY, CDR2 SMNVEV (reference sequence). This CDR3 is built from 13 residues. The DNA of the CDR3 is TGTGCCAGCAGTTTCATGACGGGCTATGGCTACACCTTC. Its protein product is CASSFMTGYGYTF.